A single sample is the source of the 3 T cell receptor beta chains below, sequenced in a study of read filtering for tumor transcriptome and immune sequencing. This library used roughly 400 ng RNA and molecular barcoded adaptors spanning alpha/delta and beta/gamma chains. TCRdb independently ran MiXCR on the reads; one entry per CDR3 protein. The profile covers tens of thousands of distinct CDR3 sequences, with 12% appearing a single time and about 35% taken by the ten largest. The source material was a population of CD138-negative cells sorted from bone marrow. The receptors stem from a donor over 35 with multiple myeloma.

This clonotype has at least ten counts. The chain is built from TRBV19 and TRBJ1-5, with TRBD1 matching 9 bases. The CDR3 runs 21 residues. V gave up 3 bases and J gave up 4 bases; unmatched junction bases: 22. From germline, CDR1 is LNHDA and CDR2 SQIVND (reference sequence). The CDR3 reads CASSISRLRGEGDRANQPQHF. The CDR3, as DNA: TGTGCCAGTAGTATTTCCCGCCTTCGTGGGGAGGGGGACAGGGCTAATCAGCCCCAGCATTTT.

This clonotype has ten or more counts. CDR3 coding DNA: TGTGCCAGCCGATCAACGTTCAGGGGAAACATTCAGTACTTC. The encoded protein is CASRSTFRGNIQYF. The gene calls are TRBV6-1 and TRBJ2-4; possible D gene TRBD1, 6 bases. Trimming stripped 8 bases from V and 6 bases from J, with 17 bases between. This CDR3 has 14 amino acids. Germline assignment: CDR1 MNHNS and CDR2 SASEGT.

Ten or more counts support this clonotype. The rearrangement uses TRBV7-3 and TRBJ2-3; 8 bases are shared with TRBD1. The CDR3 spans 15 residues. V trimming: 0 bases; J trimming: 7 bases; junction bases outside the gene matches: 6. CDR1 and CDR2 from the germline V gene are SGHTA and FQGTGA. The CDR3 sequence: CASSLTAGGANTQYF. CDR3 in DNA: TGTGCCAGCAGCTTAACCGCAGGGGGCGCGAATACGCAGTATTTT.